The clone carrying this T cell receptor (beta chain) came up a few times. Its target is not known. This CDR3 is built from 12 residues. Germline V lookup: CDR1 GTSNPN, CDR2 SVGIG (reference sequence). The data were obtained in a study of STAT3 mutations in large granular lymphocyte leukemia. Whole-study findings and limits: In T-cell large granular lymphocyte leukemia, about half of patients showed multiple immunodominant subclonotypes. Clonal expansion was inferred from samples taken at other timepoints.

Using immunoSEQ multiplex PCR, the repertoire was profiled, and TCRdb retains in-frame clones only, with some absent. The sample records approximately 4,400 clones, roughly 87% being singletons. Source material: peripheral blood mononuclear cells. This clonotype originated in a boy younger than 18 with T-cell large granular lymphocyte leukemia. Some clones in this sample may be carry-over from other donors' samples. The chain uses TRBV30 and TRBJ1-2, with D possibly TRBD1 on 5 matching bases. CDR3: CAGERDGYGYTF. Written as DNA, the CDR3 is TGTGCGGGGGAGAGGGATGGGTATGGCTACACCTTC.